Below, 24 T cell receptor beta chains from the same sample are listed, as sequenced in a study of technical replicates of blood from several donors. Here immunoSEQ multiplex PCR was the method, and the copy in TCRdb shows in-frame clones only, minus some. The sample contains roughly 72,000 clones, around nine tenths of which appear only once. The material sequenced was T cells isolated from PBMCs. These TCRs come from a human donor in good health.

The chain is built from TRBV5-1 and TRBJ1-2; TRBD1 agrees at 7 bases. CDR1 and CDR2 from the germline V gene are SGHRS and YFSETQ. CDR3 length equals 15 residues. V shed 4 bases and J 6 bases; nucleotides not matched to a gene: 12. The DNA of the CDR3 is TGCGCCAGCAGCGTGCAAACGACAGGGAAAGATGGCTACACCTTC. Amino acid sequence: CASSVQTTGKDGYTF.

This clone came up once. V gene TRBV19 combines with J gene TRBJ1-1; D remains ambiguous. V lost 1 base, J lost 1 base, and 16 bases lay in between. Germline V lookup: CDR1 LNHDA, CDR2 SQIVND (reference sequence). The CDR3 has 17 residues. CDR3 residues: CASSIVWFRGTNTEAFF. CDR3 nucleotide sequence: TGTGCCAGTAGTATAGTCTGGTTTCGGGGAACGAACACTGAAGCTTTCTTT.

This clone was picked up one time. V is TRBV7-8 and J is TRBJ1-1; 9 positions agree with TRBD1. The CDR3 totals 14 residues. With V trimmed by 1 base and J by 7 bases, 4 bases remained unmatched. Germline-derived CDR1 and CDR2 are SGHVS and FQNEAQ. CDR3 in amino acids: CASSLVPDRGEAFF. The CDR3 coding sequence is TGTGCCAGCAGCTTAGTCCCGGACAGGGGTGAAGCTTTCTTT.

This clone was seen just once. The chain recombines TRBV5-5 with TRBJ2-7; 12 bases agree with TRBD2. The CDR3 covers 15 residues. Germline lookup yields CDR1 SGHKS and CDR2 YYEKEE (reference sequence). Trimming removed 4 bases from V and 9 bases from J; junction bases left unmatched: 11. The CDR3: CASSGETSGRWGQYF. The CDR3 coding sequence is TGTGCCAGCAGCGGAGAGACTAGCGGGAGATGGGGGCAGTACTTC. The full variable domain, rest sourced from reference TRBV5-5 and TRBJ2-7, is DAGVTQSPTHLIKTRGQQVTLRCSPISGHKSVSWYQQVLGQGPQFIFQYYEKEERGRGNFPDRFSARQFPNYSSELNVNALLLGDSALYLCASSGETSGRWGQYFGPGTRLTVT.

The chain links TRBV28 to TRBJ2-7; tentative D call: TRBD2 (6 bases). The CDR3 runs 15 residues. Germline values: CDR1 MDHEN, CDR2 SYDVKM. V shed 3 bases and J shed 1 base, with 13 bases lying between them. CDR3 protein: CASSLSPSVSYEQYF. DNA of the CDR3: TGTGCCAGCAGTTTGTCCCCTAGCGTTTCCTACGAGCAGTACTTC.

V gene TRBV10-3 combines with J gene TRBJ2-3; the D is unclear. Trimming took off 5 bases at V and 3 bases at J, with 9 bases between the two ends. Germline V gene data show CDR1 as ENHRY and CDR2 as SYGVKD. The CDR3 is 13 amino acids. The CDR3 reads CAISNGRTDTQYF. The CDR3 bases are TGTGCCATCAGTAATGGGCGAACAGATACGCAGTATTTT.

This clone was seen just once. The chain couples TRBV6-5 to TRBJ2-7; 13 bases agree with TRBD2. Per germline, CDR1 MNHEY and CDR2 SVGAGI. The V and J ends lost 6 bases and 6 bases, in that order; junction bases with no gene match: 8. CDR3 length equals 15 residues. The CDR3 here is CASSRTSGRPGEQYF. The CDR3 DNA follows: TGTGCCAGCAGCCGGACTAGCGGGAGACCGGGCGAGCAGTACTTC.

The rearrangement joins TRBV6-1 to TRBJ1-5; 10 bases agree with TRBD1. Germline CDR1 is MNHNS and CDR2 is SASEGT. This CDR3 is built from 19 residues. V lost 3 bases, J lost 0 bases, and 11 bases stayed unmatched. In DNA form, the CDR3 reads TGTGCCAGCAGTGAGGGACAGGGGTTTCTAGGGGTTAGCAATCAGCCCCAGCATTTT. It yields the protein CASSEGQGFLGVSNQPQHF.

J is TRBJ1-1 and V is TRBV18; D may be TRBD1 (5 bases). The CDR3 is 14 residues long. CDR1 and CDR2 (germline): KGHSH, LQKENI. Trimming removed 3 bases at V and 3 bases at J, with 11 bases between. The CDR3 DNA reads as TGTGCCAGCTCACCGTCCAGGGTTTACACTGAAGCTTTCTTT. This translates into CASSPSRVYTEAFF.

The chain links TRBV27 to TRBJ2-1; 7 bases are shared with TRBD2. The germline CDR1 and CDR2 sequences are MNHEY and SMNVEV (reference sequence). V lost 4 bases and J lost 3; bases outside the gene matches: 9. The CDR3 runs to 16 residues. CDR3 in DNA: TGTGCCAGCAGTTCCCTTCAGCGGGATTTCTACAATGAGCAGTTCTTC. Translating it yields CASSSLQRDFYNEQFF.

The chain carries TRBV29-1 and TRBJ1-3; no reliable D call. Trimming removed 6 bases from V and 0 bases from J, with 15 bases in between. The germline V gene encodes CDR1 SQVTM and CDR2 ANQGSEA. This CDR3 has 15 residues. CDR3 bases: TGCAGCGTCAACACGGGAAGGTACTCTGGAAACACCATATATTTT. Protein sequence: CSVNTGRYSGNTIYF.

The chain couples TRBV4-1 to TRBJ2-3; 10 bases are a match to TRBD2. The germline CDR1 and CDR2 sequences are MGHRA and YSYEKL. This CDR3 is 16 amino acids long. V shed 0 bases and J 5 bases; nucleotides not matched to a gene: 5. CDR3 sequence: CASSQETSGMLDTQYF. CDR3 coding DNA: TGCGCCAGCAGCCAAGAAACTAGCGGGATGTTAGATACGCAGTATTTT.

The chain employs TRBV7-9 and TRBJ1-2; 7 bases line up with TRBD1. Germline CDR1 SEHNR, CDR2 FQNEAQ (reference sequence). CDR3 length: 18 residues. V trimming: 7 bases; J trimming: 2 bases; junction bases outside the gene matches: 19. The CDR3 DNA follows: TGTGCCAGCATCCAAGTCAGAGGGACAGCCGGGATAAACTATGGCTACACCTTC. Protein: CASIQVRGTAGINYGYTF.

The chain employs TRBV27 and TRBJ1-2; D is ambiguous. The CDR3 is 15 residues long. The germline CDR1 and CDR2 sequences are MNHEY and SMNVEV (reference sequence). V was pared by 5 bases and J by 5 bases, with 18 bases between. The CDR3 is CASSQNPEPLYGYTF. DNA for the CDR3: TGTGCCAGCAGTCAAAACCCGGAGCCACTTTATGGCTACACCTTC.

This chain joins TRBV6-5 and TRBJ1-5; a possible D gene is TRBD1 (6 bases). V gave up 2 bases and J gave up 6 bases, with 8 bases separating them. CDR3 length equals 13 residues. Germline loops: CDR1 MNHEY, CDR2 SVGAGI. CDR3 amino acids: CASSYAGAQPQHF. As DNA, the CDR3 is TGTGCCAGCAGTTACGCGGGGGCTCAGCCCCAGCATTTT.

The chain recombines TRBV18 with TRBJ1-1; possible D gene TRBD1, 6 bases. Germline lookup yields CDR1 KGHSH and CDR2 LQKENI. This CDR3 is 15 amino acids long. Trimming pared 2 bases from V and 8 bases from J, leaving 18 bases between. This CDR3 reads CASSPGVGQGMEAFF. As DNA, the CDR3 is TGTGCCAGCTCACCAGGGGTAGGGCAGGGGATGGAAGCTTTCTTT.

The chain employs TRBV30 and TRBJ1-2, with D hard to call. This CDR3 spans 14 amino acids. Germline V gives CDR1 GTSNPN, CDR2 SVGIG (reference sequence). The V end lost 3 bases, the J end lost 5 bases, and 16 bases lay between the germline ends. The CDR3 reads CAWSPDLDSYGYTF. The DNA of the CDR3 is TGTGCCTGGAGCCCCGACCTGGACTCGTATGGCTACACCTTC.

CDR3 region: CASSVDRGREQYF. CDR3 coding DNA: TGTGCCAGCAGCGTAGATAGGGGGCGCGAGCAGTACTTC. The chain carries TRBV9 and TRBJ2-7, with 7 bases aligning to TRBD1. The germline V gene has CDR1 SGDLS and CDR2 YYNGEE. The CDR3 consists of 13 residues. V was clipped by 0 bases and J by 6 bases; unmatched bases: 3.

The chain joins TRBV27 to TRBJ2-1; no definite D call. CDR1 MNHEY and CDR2 SMNVEV come from the germline V gene (reference sequence). This CDR3 spans 12 amino acids. V gave up 6 bases and J gave up 5 bases, with 8 bases separating them. The CDR3 reads CASRFGNNEQFF. The DNA of the CDR3 is TGTGCCAGCAGGTTCGGTAACAATGAGCAGTTCTTC.

This chain uses TRBV5-4 with TRBJ2-1; D is perhaps TRBD2 (6 bases). Trimming shortened V by 0 bases and J by 8 bases, and 9 bases separated the two germline ends. CDR1 SGHNT and CDR2 YYREEE come from the germline V gene (reference sequence). The CDR3 is 13 amino acids. CDR3 in DNA: TGTGCCAGCAGCTTGGTGCGGGGCCATGAGCAGTTCTTC. This encodes CASSLVRGHEQFF.

The genes are TRBV19 and TRBJ1-4; D may be TRBD1 (5 bases). This CDR3 spans 18 amino acids. V was pared by 4 bases and J by 5 bases, with 23 bases between. The germline V gene has CDR1 LNHDA and CDR2 SQIVND (reference sequence). The CDR3 region has the DNA TGTGCCAGTAGTACCCTAGATTATACCGGGACTTCCAATGAAAAACTGTTTTTT. Residues: CASSTLDYTGTSNEKLFF.

The chain joins TRBV11-1 to TRBJ2-3; 8 bases agree with TRBD1. Trimming at V came to 5 bases and at J to 4 bases, leaving 11 bases not matched to a gene. The CDR3 contains 16 residues. CDR1 is SGHAT and CDR2 is FQDESV in the germline V gene (reference sequence). As DNA, the CDR3 is TGTGCCAGCAGCCTGGGACAGGCTACGGTCGCAGATACGCAGTATTTT. Translation: CASSLGQATVADTQYF.

V is TRBV5-1 and J is TRBJ1-1; TRBD1 aligns across 7 bases. This CDR3 region has 12 residues. The germline CDR1 and CDR2 sequences are SGHRS and YFSETQ. The trim removed 4 bases at V and 5 bases at J, leaving 2 bases unmatched. The CDR3 nucleotides are TGCGCCAGCAGCGCGACAGGGACTGAAGCTTTCTTT. It specifies CASSATGTEAFF.

This chain uses TRBV30 with TRBJ2-7; D may be TRBD2 (5 bases). Germline loops: CDR1 GTSNPN, CDR2 SVGIG (reference sequence). V was cut by 4 bases and J by 2 bases, with 12 bases left in between. The CDR3 length is 13 residues. The CDR3 loop is CAWNGRETYEQYF. The CDR3 coding sequence is TGTGCCTGGAATGGACGGGAAACCTACGAGCAGTACTTC. Variable domain in full (rest from reference TRBV30 and TRBJ2-7): SQTIHQWPATLVQPVGSPLSLECTVEGTSNPNLYWYRQAAGRGLQLLFYSVGIGQISSEVPQNLSASRPQDRQFILSSKKLLLSDSGFYLCAWNGRETYEQYFGPGTRLTVT.